These 21 T cell receptor beta chains share one sample of origin, sequenced in a study of PD-L1 blockade in urothelial cancer. Sequenced by immunoSEQ multiplex PCR; TCRdb stores in-frame clones only, minus some. Of about 37,000 clones listed, 82% are singletons. The specimen comprised PBMCs, sampled around atezolizumab (anti-PD-L1) treatment. All receptors come from a man aged 55 to 70 with urothelial cancer.

This chain links TRBV28 with TRBJ1-1, with unresolved D. This CDR3 region has 14 residues. V was trimmed by 5 bases and J by 3 bases, leaving 13 bases between them. Per germline, CDR1 MDHEN and CDR2 SYDVKM. This CDR3 is CASSQQYSDTEAFF. The CDR3 DNA is TGTGCCAGCAGTCAACAGTATTCGGACACTGAAGCTTTCTTT.

The V gene is TRBV9, the J gene TRBJ1-1; 7 bases match TRBD1. CDR1 is SGDLS and CDR2 is YYNGEE in the germline V gene. V lost 1 base to trimming and J lost 7 bases; unmatched junction nucleotides: 7. There are 14 residues in the CDR3. The CDR3 loop reads CASSVSDRAVEAFF. The CDR3 nucleotides read TGTGCCAGCAGCGTAAGTGACAGGGCAGTTGAAGCTTTCTTT.

The chain is built from TRBV29-1 and TRBJ1-4, with 7 bases fitting TRBD1. The CDR3 length is 13 residues. Trimming cost V 0 bases and J 9 bases; bases outside gene matches: 4. Germline V lookup: CDR1 SQVTM, CDR2 ANQGSEA. The CDR3 nucleotides read TGCAGCGTTGAAGAGACAGGGAATCAAAAACTGTTTTTT. Residues: CSVEETGNQKLFF. Based on the CDR3 plus reference TRBV29-1 and TRBJ1-4, the full variable domain is SAVISQKPSRDICQRGTSLTIQCQVDSQVTMMFWYRQQPGQSLTLIATANQGSEATYESGFVIDKFPISRPNLTFSTLTVSNMSPEDSSIYLCSVEETGNQKLFFGSGTQLSVL.

This clone is a singleton in its sample. The chain couples TRBV5-1 to TRBJ2-7, with a possible D match to TRBD2 (6 bases). The CDR3 contains 14 residues. The V gene lost 0 bases and the J gene lost 4 bases, with 11 bases spanning the gap. The germline V gene has CDR1 SGHRS and CDR2 YFSETQ. This CDR3 is CASSLVGEEYEQYF. The CDR3 DNA reads TGCGCCAGCAGCTTGGTTGGGGAGGAATACGAGCAGTACTTC.

This sequence joins TRBV5-1 and TRBJ1-2; D unclear. This CDR3 has 15 amino acids. V lost 4 bases and J lost 3, with 16 bases in between. The V gene's germline CDR1 is SGHRS and CDR2 YFSETQ. CDR3 region: CASSPSLAVDYGYTF. The CDR3 DNA reads as TGCGCCAGCAGCCCGTCCCTGGCTGTGGACTATGGCTACACCTTC.

This clone was seen only once. This rearrangement joins TRBV30 to TRBJ2-3, with TRBD1 matching over 9 bases. V lost 8 bases to trimming and J lost 2 bases; unmatched junction nucleotides: 8. Germline CDR1 reads GTSNPN; CDR2 reads SVGIG (reference sequence). The CDR3 totals 14 residues. CDR3 nucleotides: TGTGCCGGCTCGGACAGGGGTCACACAGATACGCAGTATTTT. This encodes CAGSDRGHTDTQYF.

The chain employs TRBV6-5 and TRBJ2-1; 9 bases map to TRBD1. V lost 2 bases, J lost 16 bases, and 6 bases stayed unmatched. The length of the CDR3 is 12 residues. Germline CDR1 MNHEY, CDR2 SVGAGI. CDR3: CASSYPGQGAFF. The DNA for the CDR3 is TGTGCCAGCAGTTACCCGGGACAGGGCGCCTTCTTC.

The chain links TRBV6-5 to TRBJ1-5, with TRBD1 matching over 8 bases. V was pared by 6 bases and J by 5 bases, with 3 bases of the junction left unmatched. This CDR3 is 13 amino acids long. Germline CDR1 and CDR2: MNHEY and SVGAGI. Here the CDR3 reads CASRETGDQPQHF. The DNA for the CDR3 is TGTGCCAGCAGGGAGACAGGGGATCAGCCCCAGCATTTT.

The rearrangement uses TRBV7-3 and TRBJ1-6; perhaps TRBD1 as D (6 bases). CDR3 length equals 13 residues. Germline CDR1 reads SGHTA; CDR2 reads FQGTGA. Trimming cost V 5 bases and J 13 bases, with 15 bases left between them. The CDR3, as DNA: TGTGCCAGCAGCCCCAACAGGGAAAGTCCCCTCCACTTT. Translated: CASSPNRESPLHF.

The rearrangement links TRBV2 to TRBJ1-1, with 9 bases identical to TRBD1. Germline CDR1 reads SNHLY; CDR2 reads FYNNEI. V was pared by 0 bases and J by 3 bases, with 5 bases of the junction left unmatched. The CDR3 totals 16 residues. CDR3 DNA: TGTGCCAGCAGTGAAGCGCTGGGGACAGGGTACACTGAAGCTTTCTTT. This translates into CASSEALGTGYTEAFF.

J is TRBJ1-4 and V is TRBV7-2; a weak D match, TRBD1 (5 bases). CDR1 and CDR2 from the germline V gene are SGHTA and FQGNSA. Trimming removed 5 bases from V and 8 bases from J, with 15 bases in between. CDR3 size: 14 residues. The CDR3 DNA sequence: TGTGCCAGCAGCCTTAGGAGGGGAGAAGAAAAACTGTTTTTT. It codes for CASSLRRGEEKLFF.

V usage is TRBV5-5 and J usage is TRBJ1-2, with D hard to call. There are 13 residues in the CDR3. Germline V gene sequence: CDR1 SGHKS, CDR2 YYEKEE (reference sequence). Trimming shortened V by 0 bases and J by 7 bases, and 10 bases separated the two germline ends. CDR3 nucleotide sequence: TGTGCCAGCAGCTTGGGAGGGAGAAGTGGCTACACCTTC. It specifies CASSLGGRSGYTF.

The chain carries TRBV28 and TRBJ2-1, with D possibly TRBD2 on 5 matching bases. V lost 8 bases to trimming and J lost 6 bases, with 14 bases between them. The germline CDR1 and CDR2 sequences are MDHEN and SYDVKM. CDR3 size: 13 residues. The CDR3 coding sequence is TGTGCCAGCGGGAAGCGGCAATTCAATGAGCAGTTCTTC. This sequence encodes CASGKRQFNEQFF.

This chain uses TRBV4-1 with TRBJ1-4, with D maybe TRBD1 (5 bases). The V end was cut by 0 bases, the J end by 8 bases, with 7 bases between. Germline lookup yields CDR1 MGHRA and CDR2 YSYEKL. The CDR3 loop spans 13 amino acids. CDR3 bases: TGCGCCAGCAGCCAAGAGGGGCTGGAAAAACTGTTTTTT. The encoded protein is CASSQEGLEKLFF.

This rearrangement joins TRBV5-1 to TRBJ1-6; D gene ambiguous. The CDR3 is 16 amino acids. V lost 0 bases to trimming and J lost 9 bases, with 16 bases between them. CDR1 and CDR2 from the germline V gene are SGHRS and YFSETQ. The CDR3 here is CASSLGVTLMGSPLHF. In DNA form, the CDR3 reads TGCGCCAGCAGCTTGGGGGTGACTCTTATGGGTTCACCCCTCCACTTT.

This sequence joins TRBV5-4 and TRBJ1-5; 7 bases are shared with TRBD1. The CDR3 has 13 residues. J lost 8 bases, V lost 0 bases, and 2 bases had no gene match. Per the germline V gene, CDR1 is SGHNT and CDR2 is YYREEE (reference sequence). CDR3 loop: CASSLGQGEPQHF. The CDR3 DNA sequence: TGTGCCAGCAGCTTGGGACAGGGAGAGCCCCAGCATTTT.

The chain recombines TRBV9 with TRBJ1-3; D possibly corresponds to TRBD1 (6 bases). The CDR3 spans 15 residues. V was shortened by 4 bases and J by 3 bases, with 14 bases between the two germline ends. Germline V lookup: CDR1 SGDLS, CDR2 YYNGEE. The CDR3 region is CASSTRGVDGNTIYF. The CDR3 bases are TGTGCCAGCAGCACCAGGGGAGTAGATGGAAACACCATATATTTT.

This clone is deemed medium-sized. The genes are TRBV29-1 and TRBJ1-1, with TRBD1 matching over 10 bases. The CDR3 has 13 amino acids. CDR1 and CDR2 (germline): SQVTM, ANQGSEA. Germline trimming cut 6 bases from V and 7 bases from J; bases unmatched to any gene: 8. This CDR3 is CSVYGTGENEAFF. The CDR3 DNA reads TGCAGCGTCTACGGGACAGGGGAAAATGAAGCTTTCTTT.

The gene calls are TRBV5-6 and TRBJ2-3, with a tentative D call TRBD2 (6 bases). This CDR3 is built from 18 residues. Germline values: CDR1 SGHDT, CDR2 YYEEEE. V lost 1 base and J lost 3, with 21 bases in between. CDR3 loop: CASSLSLFRDSITDTQYF. DNA for the CDR3: TGTGCCAGCAGCTTGTCGCTTTTTCGGGACTCAATTACAGATACGCAGTATTTT.

The chain recombines TRBV28 with TRBJ1-3; TRBD1 aligns across 7 bases. CDR3 length equals 15 residues. Germline V gene data show CDR1 as MDHEN and CDR2 as SYDVKM. J lost 5 bases, V lost 2 bases, and 6 bases had no gene match. This CDR3 is CASSLQTGSRNTIYF. CDR3 DNA sequence: TGTGCCAGCAGTTTACAGACAGGGAGTAGAAACACCATATATTTT.

This clone was counted between two and nine times. This sequence joins TRBV18 and TRBJ2-4; TRBD2 might be the D (5 bases). The CDR3 length is 14 residues. V lost 0 bases, J lost 5 bases, and 8 bases lay in between. CDR1 and CDR2 (germline): KGHSH, LQKENI. CDR3 protein: CASSPPNGENIQYF. Here the CDR3 DNA reads TGTGCCAGCTCACCACCTAACGGGGAAAACATTCAGTACTTC. The full variable domain, its missing parts supplied by reference TRBV18 and TRBJ2-4, is NAGVMQNPRHLVRRRGQEARLRCSPMKGHSHVYWYRQLPEEGLKFMVYLQKENIIDESGMPKERFSAEFPKEGPSILRIQQVVRGDSAAYFCASSPPNGENIQYFGAGTRLSVL.